This T cell receptor (beta chain) comes out of a study of blood T cell repertoires in COVID-19. The overall study: Acute and convalescent COVID-19 specimens originated in the United States, Italy and Spain. Sample material is recorded as cDNA or gDNA derived from T cells, B-cell-depleted T cells, or PBMCs.

V lost 2 bases, J lost 5 bases, and 9 bases stayed unmatched. The V gene's germline CDR1 is MNHEY and CDR2 SMNVEV (reference sequence). The CDR3 is 16 amino acids. Per the study methods: Amplified reference gene primers provided the basis for estimating nucleated cell counts. Sequenced by immunoSEQ multiplex PCR; TCRdb stores in-frame clones only, minus some. Clonal size and the V and J genes are those of that table, whereas D and trimming came from the DNA. The sample has under 300,000 clones; roughly 86% are singletons. Sequencing used peripheral blood. The TCR was taken from a man at least 80 years old with acute or convalescent COVID-19. The gene calls are TRBV27 and TRBJ2-1; 7 positions agree with TRBD1. CDR3 amino acids: CASSLASGTDHNEQFF. The CDR3 DNA sequence: TGTGCCAGCAGTTTAGCCTCCGGGACAGACCACAATGAGCAGTTCTTC.